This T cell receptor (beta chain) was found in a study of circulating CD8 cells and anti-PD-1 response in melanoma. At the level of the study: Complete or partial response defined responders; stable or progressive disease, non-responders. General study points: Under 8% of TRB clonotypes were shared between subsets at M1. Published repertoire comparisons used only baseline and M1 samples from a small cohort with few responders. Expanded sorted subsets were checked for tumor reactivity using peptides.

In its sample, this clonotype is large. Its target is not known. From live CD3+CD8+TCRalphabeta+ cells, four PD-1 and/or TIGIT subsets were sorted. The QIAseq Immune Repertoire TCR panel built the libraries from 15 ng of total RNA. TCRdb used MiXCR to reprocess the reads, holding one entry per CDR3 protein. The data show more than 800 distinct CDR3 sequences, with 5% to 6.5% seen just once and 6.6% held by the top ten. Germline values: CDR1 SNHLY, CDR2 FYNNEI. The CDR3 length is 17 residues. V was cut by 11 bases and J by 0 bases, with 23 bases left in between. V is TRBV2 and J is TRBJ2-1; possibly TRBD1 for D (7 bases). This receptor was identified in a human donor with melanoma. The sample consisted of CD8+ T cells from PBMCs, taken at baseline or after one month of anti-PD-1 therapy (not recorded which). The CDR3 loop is CAGHPRGRRYSYNEQFF. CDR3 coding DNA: TGTGCCGGCCACCCCAGGGGGAGGAGGTACTCCTACAATGAGCAGTTCTTC.